The 24 T cell receptor beta chains below all came from one sample that was sequenced in a study of blood T cell repertoires in COVID-19 (dated by TCRdb to 2020 to 2021). Library preparation was by the immunoSEQ multiplex PCR assay. TCRdb took this table from immuneACCESS and kept in-frame rearrangements with V and J called. Such tables lack part of the clones; where checked against another copy, unresolved V genes explain under half of the gap, and the rest is unexplained. Here the sample has 240,000 or so clones; more than 75% occur a single time. The top ten clonotypes cover 9.5% to 15% of the sample. The source material was peripheral blood. The receptors stem from an older woman with active or convalescent COVID-19.

This sequence joins TRBV6-6 and TRBJ1-1; maybe TRBD1 (6 bases). V was cut by 2 bases and J by 6 bases, with 10 bases left in between. Germline V gives CDR1 MNHNY, CDR2 SVGAGI (reference sequence). This CDR3 has 13 residues. In nucleotides, the CDR3 is TGTGCCAGCAGTTACGGGGGGGCCCCTGAAGCTTTCTTT. It translates to CASSYGGAPEAFF.

The V and J genes are TRBV2 and TRBJ2-2; 13 bases align to TRBD2. V was pared by 6 bases and J by 4 bases, with 5 bases of the junction left unmatched. The CDR3 contains 16 residues. The germline CDR1 and CDR2 sequences are SNHLY and FYNNEI. CDR3 DNA: TGTGCCAGCAGGGGGACTAGCGGGGAGTTCACCGGGGAGCTGTTTTTT. It encodes CASRGTSGEFTGELFF.

The V call is TRBV13, the J call TRBJ2-3; 8 nucleotides agree with TRBD2. The ends lost 4 bases at V and 5 bases at J; junction bases unmatched: 5. Looked up from germline, CDR1 is PRHDT and CDR2 is FYEKMQ (reference sequence). The CDR3 runs to 14 residues. The CDR3 DNA follows: TGTGCCAGCAGCTCCAAAGCGGGAGTAGATACGCAGTATTTT. Protein: CASSSKAGVDTQYF.

The CDR3: CASSVQGTANYGYTF. The CDR3 DNA sequence: TGTGCCAGCAGCGTACAGGGAACTGCTAACTATGGCTACACCTTC. The chain employs TRBV11-2 and TRBJ1-2; D is possibly TRBD1 (6 bases). CDR3 length: 15 residues. Trimming left V 5 bases short and J 0 bases short, with 13 bases between. Germline assignment: CDR1 SGHAT and CDR2 FQNNGV.

The chain has TRBV19 and TRBJ1-2; no firm D call. V was trimmed by 3 bases and J by 5 bases, leaving 10 bases between them. Germline CDR1 reads LNHDA; CDR2 reads SQIVND (reference sequence). The CDR3 consists of 13 residues. This CDR3 is CASSIWGEYGYTF. The CDR3 DNA reads TGTGCCAGTAGTATCTGGGGAGAATATGGCTACACCTTC.

This clone was picked up one time. CDR3 sequence reads: CASSQGFYGYTF. The CDR3 DNA sequence: TGTGCCAGCAGCCAGGGGTTCTATGGCTACACCTTC. V is TRBV6-5 and J is TRBJ1-2, with a possible D match to TRBD1 (6 bases). The V end was cut by 6 bases, the J end by 4 bases, with 9 bases between. CDR1 and CDR2 from the germline V gene are MNHEY and SVGAGI. The CDR3 runs to 12 residues.

This rearrangement joins TRBV18 to TRBJ2-2; possibly TRBD2 for D (6 bases). CDR3 size: 17 residues. Germline V CDR1 and CDR2: KGHSH, LQKENI. V was clipped by 3 bases and J by 2 bases, with 16 bases between them. The CDR3 DNA reads TGTGCCAGCTCACCGCCCTCCGGGAGCCTTAACACCGGGGAGCTGTTTTTT. This translates into CASSPPSGSLNTGELFF.

V and J are TRBV19 and TRBJ2-3; TRBD2 aligns across 9 bases. Per the germline V gene, CDR1 is LNHDA and CDR2 is SQIVND (reference sequence). The CDR3 covers 17 residues. V lost 5 bases, J lost 3 bases, and 12 bases stayed unmatched. The CDR3 DNA reads as TGTGCCAGTAGTCCCGAGACTAGCGGAGGAGTAACAGATACGCAGTATTTT. It encodes CASSPETSGGVTDTQYF.

The chain has TRBV27 and TRBJ2-3; D is possibly TRBD1 (6 bases). V lost 8 bases and J lost 2, with 11 bases in between. The CDR3 is 13 residues long. The germline V gene has CDR1 MNHEY and CDR2 SMNVEV (reference sequence). CDR3 sequence: CASWGPSTDTQYF. The CDR3 nucleotides read TGTGCCAGCTGGGGGCCCTCCACAGATACGCAGTATTTT.

This clone was counted between two and nine times. The chain joins TRBV30 to TRBJ1-5; no definite D call. The CDR3 spans 14 residues. V shed 0 bases and J shed 6 bases, with 12 bases lying between them. The germline gives CDR1 GTSNPN, CDR2 SVGIG (reference sequence). Written as DNA, the CDR3 is TGTGCCTGGAGTGTAACCGGGTTCGGTCAGCCCCAGCATTTT. Amino acid sequence: CAWSVTGFGQPQHF.

This chain links TRBV30 with TRBJ1-1; no reliable D call. Germline V lookup: CDR1 GTSNPN, CDR2 SVGIG (reference sequence). The V gene lost 0 bases and the J gene lost 1 base, with 9 bases spanning the gap. This CDR3 is built from 14 residues. CDR3 bases: TGTGCCTGGAGTGTACAAGGGAGGAACACTGAAGCTTTCTTT. Translated: CAWSVQGRNTEAFF.

This clone occurred once. V and J are TRBV19 and TRBJ2-1, with 7 bases aligning to TRBD1. The CDR3 consists of 13 residues. Germline lookup yields CDR1 LNHDA and CDR2 SQIVND (reference sequence). The ends lost 5 bases at V and 4 bases at J; junction bases unmatched: 2. The CDR3 bases are TGTGCCAGTAGTCAGGACAGGTACAATGAGCAGTTCTTC. Residues: CASSQDRYNEQFF.

This rearrangement joins TRBV6-5 to TRBJ1-2; perhaps TRBD1 as D (6 bases). Between the trimmed V and J ends, which lost 2 bases and 8 bases, there was a span of 18 bases. CDR3 size: 15 residues. The germline V gene encodes CDR1 MNHEY and CDR2 SVGAGI. For the CDR3, the DNA is TGTGCCAGCAGTTACGTCTCCCCAGGCCAGGGGGGCTACACCTTC. This gives the protein CASSYVSPGQGGYTF.

The gene calls are TRBV28 and TRBJ2-7; D perhaps matches TRBD1 (5 bases). CDR1 MDHEN and CDR2 SYDVKM come from the germline V gene. Trimming removed 6 bases at V and 3 bases at J, with 12 bases between. CDR3 length: 13 amino acids. The CDR3 here is CASSQGPFYEQYF. DNA for the CDR3: TGTGCCAGCAGCCAGGGTCCCTTCTACGAGCAGTACTTC.

The gene calls are TRBV4-1 and TRBJ1-1; 8 nucleotides match TRBD1. CDR1 and CDR2 (germline): MGHRA, YSYEKL. With V trimmed by 4 bases and J by 11 bases, 15 bases remained unmatched. The CDR3 is 15 amino acids. The chain's CDR3 is CASSPPRTRQGMAFF. The CDR3 DNA is TGCGCCAGCAGCCCACCAAGGACTCGACAGGGGATGGCTTTCTTT.

The rearrangement uses TRBV5-1 and TRBJ2-5; tentatively, D is TRBD2 (5 bases). Germline loops: CDR1 SGHRS, CDR2 YFSETQ. V lost 4 bases, J lost 4 bases, and 14 bases lay in between. This CDR3 is built from 14 residues. DNA for the CDR3: TGCGCCAGCAGCGGCGGAGGTGCGCGAGAGACCCAGTACTTC. Translation gives CASSGGGARETQYF.

This chain links TRBV19 with TRBJ1-1; TRBD1 agrees at 11 bases. The CDR3 totals 14 residues. Per the germline V gene, CDR1 is LNHDA and CDR2 is SQIVND (reference sequence). V lost 7 bases, J lost 3 bases, and 4 bases stayed unmatched. For the CDR3, the DNA is TGTGCCAGTACGGGACAGGGGGGGGACACTGAAGCTTTCTTT. Amino acids: CASTGQGGDTEAFF.

V usage is TRBV13 and J usage is TRBJ1-2, with 10 bases lining up with TRBD1. Trimming at V came to 1 base and at J to 7 bases, leaving 12 bases not matched to a gene. Germline V gene lookup returns CDR1 PRHDT and CDR2 FYEKMQ (reference sequence). CDR3 length: 17 residues. This chain's CDR3 is CASSLVGDRGEGSGYTF. The CDR3 DNA sequence: TGTGCCAGCAGCTTAGTTGGGGACAGGGGTGAAGGAAGTGGCTACACCTTC.

The V call is TRBV7-9, the J call TRBJ2-2; no clear D. Trimming took 0 bases from V and 0 from J, leaving 8 bases between them. CDR3 length: 16 residues. Germline V lookup: CDR1 SEHNR, CDR2 FQNEAQ (reference sequence). The CDR3 spells CASSLAVVANTGELFF. The CDR3 nucleotides read TGTGCCAGCAGCTTAGCGGTAGTCGCGAACACCGGGGAGCTGTTTTTT.

V is TRBV7-8 and J is TRBJ1-2; 7 bases match TRBD1. V lost 5 bases, J lost 3 bases, and 3 bases stayed unmatched. The CDR3 spans 13 residues. Per germline, CDR1 SGHVS and CDR2 FQNEAQ. The CDR3, as DNA: TGTGCCAGCAGCCCCGGGACAGACTATGGCTACACCTTC. Translating gives CASSPGTDYGYTF.

The J gene is TRBJ1-2, the V gene TRBV9; 10 bases align to TRBD1. Per germline, CDR1 SGDLS and CDR2 YYNGEE. V lost 4 bases to trimming and J lost 7 bases; unmatched junction nucleotides: 7. The length of the CDR3 is 14 residues. CDR3 region: CASSPPDRGFGYTF. The CDR3 DNA reads TGTGCCAGCAGCCCCCCGGACAGGGGGTTTGGCTACACCTTC.

The chain links TRBV5-1 to TRBJ2-2, with 7 bases that match TRBD2. In germline, CDR1 is SGHRS, CDR2 YFSETQ. V gave up 4 bases and J gave up 5 bases; unmatched junction bases: 5. The CDR3 spans 14 residues. Here the CDR3 reads CASSGGTTTGELFF. The CDR3 DNA reads as TGCGCCAGCAGCGGGGGGACTACTACCGGGGAGCTGTTTTTT.

This chain links TRBV7-3 with TRBJ1-1; D unclear. Germline V gene sequence: CDR1 SGHTA, CDR2 FQGTGA. The CDR3 totals 13 residues. With 4 bases removed from V and 0 bases from J, the gap between germline ends came to 6 bases. The chain's CDR3 is CASSSTMNTEAFF. The CDR3 bases are TGTGCCAGCAGCTCTACGATGAACACTGAAGCTTTCTTT.

This clone was counted a few times. The genes are TRBV3-1 (or the pseudogene TRBV3-2) and TRBJ2-5, with TRBD2 matching 8 bases. The germline V gene has CDR1 LGHDT and CDR2 YNNKEL (reference sequence). V gave up 8 bases and J gave up 4 bases; unmatched junction bases: 3. The CDR3 spans 12 residues. In nucleotides, the CDR3 is TGTGCCAGCCTCGCGGGGGGAGAGACCCAGTACTTC. Translation gives CASLAGGETQYF.